Below, 16 T cell receptor beta chains from the same sample are listed, as sequenced in a study of regulatory T cells in long-lasting Graves disease. Both iRepertoire HTBI primers and Arm-PCR of CDR3 regions were used to build the TCR beta libraries. TCRdb called the multiplex PCR reads again in MiXCR, with one record for every CDR3 protein. The data hold 450,000 or so distinct CDR3 sequences, with 20% to 25% observed a single time. Time point here: persistent/refractory GD, antithyroid drugs over 5 years with positive TRAb. PBMC RNA served as the TCR library source. The sample consisted of peripheral blood mononuclear cells (PBMCs), taken when the disease was refractory, from a patient treated with antithyroid drugs. The receptors come from a female donor with Graves disease.

This clonotype has a count of ten or more. This chain joins TRBV19 and TRBJ1-3, with a possible D match to TRBD1 (6 bases). Per the germline V gene, CDR1 is LNHDA and CDR2 is SQIVND (reference sequence). The V gene lost 8 bases and the J gene lost 4 bases, with 18 bases spanning the gap. The CDR3 is 15 amino acids. Written as DNA, the CDR3 is TGTGCCAGTTGCTACAGGGTTGAACCAGGAAACACCATATATTTT. Translating gives CASCYRVEPGNTIYF.

At least ten counts were recorded for this clonotype. This chain joins TRBV7-2 and TRBJ1-5, with D maybe TRBD1 (5 bases). Germline V gene sequence: CDR1 SGHTA, CDR2 FQGNSA. The CDR3 has 13 residues. Trimming removed 4 bases from V and 7 bases from J, with 11 bases in between. CDR3 DNA: TGTGCCAGCAGCTGGGAGGGGACCCAGCCCCAGCATTTT. Amino acid sequence: CASSWEGTQPQHF.

This clonotype was seen many times. V usage is TRBV6-5 and J usage is TRBJ2-7, with D maybe TRBD2 (6 bases). This CDR3 spans 17 amino acids. V was cut by 4 bases and J by 0 bases, with 19 bases left in between. CDR1 and CDR2 from the germline V gene are MNHEY and SVGAGI. CDR3 DNA: TGTGCCAGCAGTTCCCCAAGAGCGGGCGCTAGCTCCTACGAGCAGTACTTC. This sequence encodes CASSSPRAGASSYEQYF.

In its sample, this clonotype was seen a few times. The chain uses TRBV6-9 and TRBJ1-3; D gene ambiguous. Germline CDR1 MNHGY, CDR2 SVAAGI. Trimming removed 3 bases from V and 4 bases from J, with 10 bases in between. The CDR3 consists of 14 residues. The CDR3 is CASSYAGKGNTIYF. As DNA, the CDR3 is TGTGCCAGCAGTTACGCCGGGAAAGGAAACACCATATATTTT.

For this clonotype: A much larger clonotype is one base distant, so this may be a read error. The V and J genes are TRBV12-3 or TRBV12-4 and TRBJ2-4, with D tentatively TRBD2 (5 bases). This CDR3 spans 14 amino acids. Trimming took off 7 bases at V and 8 bases at J, with 18 bases between the two ends. The CDR3 sequence: CASNPRGPDDIQYF. CDR3 in DNA: TGTGCCAGCAATCCCAGAGGGCCTGACGACATTCAGTACTTC.

At least ten counts were recorded for this clonotype. This chain uses TRBV20-1 with TRBJ2-5; 8 positions match TRBD2. Looked up from germline, CDR1 is DFQATT and CDR2 is SNEGSKA (reference sequence). The J segment lost 5 bases and the V segment lost 5 bases, leaving 7 bases of the junction unmatched. The CDR3 sequence is 13 residues long. The CDR3 region is CSALGGAEETQYF. Here the CDR3 DNA reads TGCAGTGCTCTCGGGGGGGCAGAGGAGACCCAGTACTTC.

This clonotype has a count of ten or more. A junction end diverges from the germline sequence, so it may reflect a read error. This chain links TRBV7-2 with TRBJ1-2; D might be TRBD1 (6 bases). There are 14 residues in the CDR3. Germline V gene data show CDR1 as SGHTA and CDR2 as FQGNSA. In DNA form, the CDR3 reads TGTGCCAGCAGCTACCCAATACCGGGACACCCTATCAACTTC. It codes for CASSYPIPGHPINF.

This clonotype showed up many times. This chain joins TRBV6-5 and TRBJ2-7; D possibly uses TRBD1 or TRBD2 (5 bases each). The V gene lost 4 bases and the J gene lost 2 bases, with 9 bases spanning the gap. Germline loops: CDR1 MNHEY, CDR2 SVGAGI. CDR3 length: 13 residues. In nucleotides, the CDR3 is TGTGCCAGCAGTTCAATGGGGGCCTACGAGCAGTACTTC. Protein product: CASSSMGAYEQYF.

This clonotype has only a few counts. This rearrangement joins TRBV9 to TRBJ1-6, with D hard to call. Germline V lookup: CDR1 SGDLS, CDR2 YYNGEE. V was trimmed by 0 bases and J by 12 bases, leaving 7 bases between them. This CDR3 is built from 12 residues. The CDR3 coding sequence is TGTGCCAGCAGCGTAGGGGTGGGACCCCTCCACTTT. It encodes CASSVGVGPLHF.

In this sample, this clonotype turned up many times. The chain joins TRBV7-3 to TRBJ2-7; D may be TRBD2 (6 bases). Germline CDR1 and CDR2: SGHTA and FQGTGA. The V end lost 5 bases, the J end lost 7 bases, and 12 bases lay between the germline ends. The CDR3 extends over 12 amino acids. The CDR3 DNA reads TGTGCCAGCAGCGACGGACGGGGGGAGCAGTACTTC. Translation: CASSDGRGEQYF.

Only a few counts were recorded for this clonotype. The genes are TRBV7-9 and TRBJ2-5; D uncertain. Germline V lookup: CDR1 SEHNR, CDR2 FQNEAQ (reference sequence). This CDR3 is 13 amino acids long. The V gene lost 4 bases and the J gene lost 1 base, with 7 bases spanning the gap. CDR3 loop: CASSSRFQETQYF. CDR3 coding DNA: TGTGCCAGCAGCTCACGATTCCAAGAGACCCAGTACTTC.

This clonotype was seen many times. The chain combines TRBV6-1 with TRBJ1-4; 8 bases map to TRBD1. The CDR3 spans 14 residues. Germline V lookup: CDR1 MNHNS, CDR2 SASEGT. V shed 6 bases and J 1 base; nucleotides not matched to a gene: 1. The CDR3 spells CASRQGGTNEKLFF. CDR3 bases: TGTGCCAGCAGACAGGGGGGAACTAATGAAAAACTGTTTTTT.

The chain has TRBV9 and TRBJ2-3; TRBD1 agrees at 7 bases. Per germline, CDR1 SGDLS and CDR2 YYNGEE. This CDR3 comprises 14 residues. Unmatched junction bases numbered 5, after V lost 4 bases and J lost 3 bases. The CDR3 protein is CASSYQTGTDTQYF. The CDR3 DNA reads TGTGCCAGCAGCTACCAGACAGGGACAGATACGCAGTATTTT. The complete variable domain, with remaining parts taken from reference TRBV9 and TRBJ2-3, reads DSGVTQTPKHLITATGQRVTLRCSPRSGDLSVYWYQQSLDQGLQFLIQYYNGEERAKGNILERFSAQQFPDLHSELNLSSLELGDSALYFCASSYQTGTDTQYFGPGTRLTVL.

This clonotype was seen repeatedly, ten times or more. V and J are TRBV2 and TRBJ1-1; D remains ambiguous. Deletions cut 3 bases from V and 7 bases from J, with 12 bases between. CDR3 length equals 13 residues. CDR1 and CDR2 (germline): SNHLY, FYNNEI. CDR3 nucleotides: TGTGCCAGCAGTGAGACACGGCATAGTGAAGCTTTCTTT. Protein: CASSETRHSEAFF.

V and J are TRBV15 and TRBJ1-1; possible D gene TRBD1, 5 bases. The CDR3 sequence is 13 residues long. The V gene lost 6 bases and the J gene lost 12 bases, with 20 bases spanning the gap. Germline V CDR1 and CDR2: LNHNV, YYDKDF (reference sequence). In nucleotides, the CDR3 is TGTGCCACCAGTAGCGGGACCCCTTCCGGGACTTTCTTT. Encoded protein: CATSSGTPSGTFF.

This clonotype was seen ten or more times. The chain recombines TRBV7-9 with TRBJ1-4; a possible D gene is TRBD1 (5 bases). V was clipped by 5 bases and J by 3 bases, with 13 bases between them. Per the germline V gene, CDR1 is SEHNR and CDR2 is FQNEAQ (reference sequence). The CDR3 is 15 residues long. The CDR3 bases are TGTGCCAGCAGCCTAGGTGGGACTGCTAATGAAAAACTGTTTTTT. Protein product: CASSLGGTANEKLFF.